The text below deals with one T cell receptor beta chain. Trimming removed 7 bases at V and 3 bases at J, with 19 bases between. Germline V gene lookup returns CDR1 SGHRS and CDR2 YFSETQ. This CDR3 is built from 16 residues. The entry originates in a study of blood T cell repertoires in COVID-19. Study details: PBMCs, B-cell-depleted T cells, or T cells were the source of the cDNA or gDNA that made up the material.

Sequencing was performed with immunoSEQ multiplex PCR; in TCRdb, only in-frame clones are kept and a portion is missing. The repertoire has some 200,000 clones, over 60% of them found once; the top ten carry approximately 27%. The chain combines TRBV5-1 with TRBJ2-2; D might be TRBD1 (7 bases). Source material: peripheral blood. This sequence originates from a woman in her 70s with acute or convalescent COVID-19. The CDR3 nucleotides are TGCGCCAGCGGGACTGACAGGGTCGAATACACCGGGGAGCTGTTTTTT. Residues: CASGTDRVEYTGELFF.